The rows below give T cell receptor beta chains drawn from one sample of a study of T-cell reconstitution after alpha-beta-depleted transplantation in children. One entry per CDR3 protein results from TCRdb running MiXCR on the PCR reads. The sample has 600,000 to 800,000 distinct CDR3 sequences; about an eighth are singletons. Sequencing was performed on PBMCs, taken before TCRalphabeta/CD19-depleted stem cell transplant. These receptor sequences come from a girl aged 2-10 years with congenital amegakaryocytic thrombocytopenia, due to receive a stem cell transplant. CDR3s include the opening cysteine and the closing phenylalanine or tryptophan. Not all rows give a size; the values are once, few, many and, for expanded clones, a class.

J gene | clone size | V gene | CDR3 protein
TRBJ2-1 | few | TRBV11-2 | CASSLEAVAGTPEYNEQFF
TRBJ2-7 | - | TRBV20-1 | CSASRGLAWSNEQYF
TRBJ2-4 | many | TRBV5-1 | CASSLGGTMNIQYF
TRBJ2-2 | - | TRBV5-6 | CASSLVMGNTGELFF
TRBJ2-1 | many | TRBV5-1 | CASRLRAGGTFYNEQFF
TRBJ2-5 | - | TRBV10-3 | CAISDGSGRAQETQYF
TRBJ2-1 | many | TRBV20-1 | CSAIPRDQYNEQFF
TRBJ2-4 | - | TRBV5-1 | CASSLAVSAPQKYF
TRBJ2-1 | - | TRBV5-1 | CASRRTGTNSYNEQFF
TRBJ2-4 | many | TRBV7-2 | CASSLEWVSPKNIQYF
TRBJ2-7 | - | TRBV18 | CASSPTEIMTYEQYF
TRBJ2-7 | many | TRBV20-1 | CSAGTSASYEQYF
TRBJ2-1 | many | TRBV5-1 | CATRFGRNYNEQFF
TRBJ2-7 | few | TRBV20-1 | CSVLDSPYEQYF
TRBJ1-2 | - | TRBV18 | CASSPGRLNYGYTF
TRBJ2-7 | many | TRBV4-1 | CASSQEHLVHSFSYEQYF
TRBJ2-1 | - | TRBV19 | CASSIGSSNEQFF
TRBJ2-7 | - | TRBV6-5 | CASSYLAQGPYEQYF
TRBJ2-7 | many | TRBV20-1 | CSAREQASYEQYF
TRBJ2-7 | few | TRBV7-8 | CASSQKGTGEYEQYF
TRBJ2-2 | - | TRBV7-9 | CASSSTDRVYTGELFF
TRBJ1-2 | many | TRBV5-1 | CASSGGGWRTYGYTF
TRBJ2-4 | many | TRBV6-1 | CASRGTSGRENIQYF
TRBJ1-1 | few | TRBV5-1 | CASSSSWEGGTEAFF
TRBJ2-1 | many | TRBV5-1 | CASSLVLAGNEQFF
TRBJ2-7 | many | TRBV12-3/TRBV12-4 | CASSLVGEQYF
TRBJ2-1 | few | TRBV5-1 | CASSLTRTNNEQFF
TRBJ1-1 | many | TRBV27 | CASSSYRESTEAFF
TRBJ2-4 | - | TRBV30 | CAWSVQGQGRDF
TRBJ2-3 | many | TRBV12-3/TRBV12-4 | CASRMAADTQYF
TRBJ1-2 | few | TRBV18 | CASSLELDHYGYTF
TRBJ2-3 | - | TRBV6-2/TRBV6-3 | CASNHHTFLWDTQYF
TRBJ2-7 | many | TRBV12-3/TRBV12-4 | CASSKDRGFLAGGLSEQYF
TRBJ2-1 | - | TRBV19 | CASSNSWTGVSYNEQFF
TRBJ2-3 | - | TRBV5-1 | CASSLVGDQTDTQYF
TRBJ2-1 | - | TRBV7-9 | CASSLGSLIGGNEQFF
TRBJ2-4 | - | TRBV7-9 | CASGYRDDIQYF
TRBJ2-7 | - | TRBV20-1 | CSARGPGTIYEQYF